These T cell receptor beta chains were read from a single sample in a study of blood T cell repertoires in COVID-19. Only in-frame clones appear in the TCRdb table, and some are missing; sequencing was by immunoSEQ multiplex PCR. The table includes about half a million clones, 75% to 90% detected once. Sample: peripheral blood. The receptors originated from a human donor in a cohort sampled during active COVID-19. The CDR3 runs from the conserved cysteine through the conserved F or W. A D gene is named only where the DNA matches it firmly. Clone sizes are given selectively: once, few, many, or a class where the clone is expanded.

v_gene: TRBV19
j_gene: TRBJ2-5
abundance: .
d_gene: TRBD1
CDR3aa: CASSHRDRGFGTQYF
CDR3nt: TGTGCCAGTAGCCACCGGGACAGGGGATTTGGGACCCAGTACTTC

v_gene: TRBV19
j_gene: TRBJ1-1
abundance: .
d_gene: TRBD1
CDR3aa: CASRSGTGQNTEAFF
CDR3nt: TGTGCCAGTAGGAGCGGGACAGGGCAGAACACTGAAGCTTTCTTT

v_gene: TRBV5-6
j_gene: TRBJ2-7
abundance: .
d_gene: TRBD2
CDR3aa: CASSFGPVAGTIYEQYF
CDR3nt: TGTGCCAGCAGCTTCGGCCCAGTGGCGGGGACTATTTACGAGCAGTACTTC

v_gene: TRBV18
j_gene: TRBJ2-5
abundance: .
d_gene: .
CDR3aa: CASSPFSQAQLQETQYF
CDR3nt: TGTGCCAGCTCACCATTTAGTCAGGCCCAACTTCAAGAGACCCAGTACTTC

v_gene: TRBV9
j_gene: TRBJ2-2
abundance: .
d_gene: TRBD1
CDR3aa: CASTKTGGTGELFF
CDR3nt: TGTGCCAGCACCAAGACAGGGGGCACCGGGGAGCTGTTTTTT

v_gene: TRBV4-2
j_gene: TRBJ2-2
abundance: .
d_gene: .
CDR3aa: CASSQDIGFLATGELFF
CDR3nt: TGTGCCAGCAGCCAAGATATTGGGTTTTTAGCCACCGGGGAGCTGTTTTTT

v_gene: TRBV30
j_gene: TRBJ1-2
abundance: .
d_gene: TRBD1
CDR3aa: CAWSPLQGARGYTF
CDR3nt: TGTGCCTGGAGTCCACTACAGGGGGCGCGGGGCTACACCTTC

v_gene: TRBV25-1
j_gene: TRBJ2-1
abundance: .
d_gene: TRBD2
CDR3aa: CASIGAGAYNEQFF
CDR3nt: TGTGCCAGCATAGGGGCGGGAGCCTACAATGAGCAGTTCTTC

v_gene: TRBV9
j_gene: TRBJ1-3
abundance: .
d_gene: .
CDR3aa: CASSVEEMWAGAGNTIYF
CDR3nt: TGTGCCAGCAGCGTAGAAGAAATGTGGGCAGGGGCTGGAAACACCATATATTTT

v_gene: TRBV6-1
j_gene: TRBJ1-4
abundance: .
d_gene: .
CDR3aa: CASSAAFWGGGEKLFF
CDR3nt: TGTGCCAGCAGTGCTGCTTTTTGGGGAGGGGGTGAAAAACTGTTTTTT

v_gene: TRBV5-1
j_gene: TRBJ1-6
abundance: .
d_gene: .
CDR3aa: CASSLGQVNSPLHF
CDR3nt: TGCGCCAGCAGCTTGGGACAGGTGAATTCACCCCTCCACTTT

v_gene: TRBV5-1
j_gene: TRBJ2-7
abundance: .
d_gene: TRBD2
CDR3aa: CASSSPEAGGYEQYF
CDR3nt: TGCGCCAGCAGCTCTCCCGAAGCGGGAGGATACGAGCAGTACTTC

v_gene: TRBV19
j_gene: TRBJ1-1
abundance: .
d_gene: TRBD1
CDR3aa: CASSTLNRGRGTEAFF
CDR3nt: TGTGCCAGTAGTACTCTGAACAGGGGTAGAGGCACTGAAGCTTTCTTT

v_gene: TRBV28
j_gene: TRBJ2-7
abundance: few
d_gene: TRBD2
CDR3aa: CASGGSSYEQYF
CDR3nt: TGTGCCAGCGGCGGGAGCTCCTACGAGCAGTACTTC

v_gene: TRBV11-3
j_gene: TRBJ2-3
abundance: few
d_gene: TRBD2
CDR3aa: CASSSGTSGSTDTQYF
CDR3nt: TGTGCCAGCAGCTCCGGGACTAGCGGGAGCACAGATACGCAGTATTTT

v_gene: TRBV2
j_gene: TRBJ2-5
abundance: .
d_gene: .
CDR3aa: CASRTDTQETQYF
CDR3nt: TGTGCCAGCAGAACAGACACTCAAGAGACCCAGTACTTC

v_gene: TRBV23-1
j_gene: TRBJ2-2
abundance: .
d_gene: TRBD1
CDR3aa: CASSGYRGQGNTGELFF
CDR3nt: TGCGCCAGCAGTGGTTACAGGGGACAGGGAAATACCGGGGAGCTGTTTTTT

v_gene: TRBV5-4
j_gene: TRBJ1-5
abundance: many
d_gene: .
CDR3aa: CASSLQGDQPQHF
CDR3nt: TGTGCCAGCAGTTTACAGGGAGATCAGCCCCAGCATTTT

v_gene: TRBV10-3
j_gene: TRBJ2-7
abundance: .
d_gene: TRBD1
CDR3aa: CAISEDPGGFYEQYF
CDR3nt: TGTGCCATCAGCGAAGACCCAGGGGGTTTTTACGAGCAGTACTTC

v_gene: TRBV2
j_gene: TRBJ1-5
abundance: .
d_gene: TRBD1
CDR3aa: CASERDRDQPQHF
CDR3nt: TGTGCCAGCGAGAGGGACAGAGATCAGCCCCAGCATTTT

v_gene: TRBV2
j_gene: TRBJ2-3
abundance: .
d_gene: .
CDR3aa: CASSGLRGGTDTQYF
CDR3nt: TGTGCCAGCAGTGGTTTGCGAGGTGGGACAGATACGCAGTATTTT

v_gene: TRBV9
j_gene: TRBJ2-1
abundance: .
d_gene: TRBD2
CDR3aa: CASSVAPGTSGRDNEQFF
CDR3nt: TGTGCCAGCAGCGTAGCCCCTGGGACTAGCGGGAGGGACAATGAGCAGTTCTTC

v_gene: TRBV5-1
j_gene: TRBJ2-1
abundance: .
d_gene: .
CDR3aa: CASSLRRGQAFSSYNEQFF
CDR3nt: TGCGCCAGCAGCTTGCGCCGCGGACAAGCATTCTCCTCCTACAATGAGCAGTTCTTC

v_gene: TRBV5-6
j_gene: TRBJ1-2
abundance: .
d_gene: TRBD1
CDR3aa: CASSFPGQGAGYTF
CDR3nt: TGTGCCAGCAGCTTTCCGGGACAGGGGGCTGGCTACACCTTC

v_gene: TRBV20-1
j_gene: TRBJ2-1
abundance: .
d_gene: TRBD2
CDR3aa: CSASGGVHNEQFF
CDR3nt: TGCAGTGCTAGTGGGGGGGTCCACAATGAGCAGTTCTTC

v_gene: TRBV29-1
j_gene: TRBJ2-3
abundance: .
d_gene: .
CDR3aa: CSVEVGAITDTQYF
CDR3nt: TGCAGCGTTGAGGTGGGGGCGATCACAGATACGCAGTATTTT

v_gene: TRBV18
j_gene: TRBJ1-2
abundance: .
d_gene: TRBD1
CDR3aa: CASSPGPGQFNYGYTF
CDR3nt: TGTGCCAGCTCACCCGGCCCGGGACAGTTTAACTATGGCTACACCTTC

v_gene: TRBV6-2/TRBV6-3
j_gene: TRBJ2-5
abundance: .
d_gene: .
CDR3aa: CASSLGGQETQYF
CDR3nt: TGTGCCAGCAGTTTGGGGGGCCAAGAGACCCAGTACTTC

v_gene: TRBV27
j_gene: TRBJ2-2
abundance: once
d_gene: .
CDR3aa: CASSFSANTGELFF
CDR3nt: TGTGCCAGCAGTTTCAGCGCGAACACCGGGGAGCTGTTTTTT

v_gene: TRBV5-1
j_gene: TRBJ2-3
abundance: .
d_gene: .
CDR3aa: CASSFHPKGGSDTQYF
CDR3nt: TGCGCCAGCAGCTTCCACCCAAAGGGGGGGTCAGATACGCAGTATTTT

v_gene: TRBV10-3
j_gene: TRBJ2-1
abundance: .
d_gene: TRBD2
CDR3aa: CAISESGTSGVDEQFF
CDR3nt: TGTGCCATCAGTGAGTCCGGGACTAGCGGGGTGGATGAGCAGTTCTTC

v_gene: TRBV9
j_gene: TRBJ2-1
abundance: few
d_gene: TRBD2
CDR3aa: CASSVSLAGVNEQFF
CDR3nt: TGTGCCAGCAGCGTTAGTCTAGCGGGAGTTAATGAGCAGTTCTTC

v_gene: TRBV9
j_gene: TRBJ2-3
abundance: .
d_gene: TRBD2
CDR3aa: CASSIDTSGSTADTQYF
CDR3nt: TGTGCCAGCAGCATCGACACTAGCGGGAGTACCGCAGATACGCAGTATTTT

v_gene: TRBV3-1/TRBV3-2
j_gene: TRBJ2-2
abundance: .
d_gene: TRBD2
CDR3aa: CASSPPGGPFGELFF
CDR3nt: TGTGCCAGCAGCCCACCGGGAGGGCCTTTCGGGGAGCTGTTTTTT

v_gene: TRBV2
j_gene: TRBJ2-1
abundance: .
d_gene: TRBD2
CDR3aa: CASSASAGAYNEQFF
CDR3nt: TGTGCCAGCAGTGCCTCGGCGGGGGCCTACAATGAGCAGTTCTTC

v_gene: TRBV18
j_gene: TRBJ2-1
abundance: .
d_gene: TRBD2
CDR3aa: CASLIGLAGGGSEQFF
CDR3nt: TGTGCCAGCTTGATCGGACTAGCGGGAGGGGGTTCTGAGCAGTTCTTC

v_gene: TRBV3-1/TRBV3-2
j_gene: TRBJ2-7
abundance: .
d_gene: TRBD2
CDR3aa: CASSQVSDRVTSGGYEQYF
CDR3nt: TGTGCCAGCAGCCAAGTGTCGGACAGGGTGACTAGCGGGGGCTACGAGCAGTACTTC

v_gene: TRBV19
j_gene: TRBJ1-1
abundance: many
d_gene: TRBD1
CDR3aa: CASSALTGKGTEAFF
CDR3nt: TGTGCCAGTAGTGCGCTGACAGGGAAGGGGACTGAAGCTTTCTTT

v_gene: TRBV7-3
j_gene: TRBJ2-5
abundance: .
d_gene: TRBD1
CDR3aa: CASRRDRGETQYF
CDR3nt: TGTGCCAGCAGACGGGACAGGGGAGAGACCCAGTACTTC

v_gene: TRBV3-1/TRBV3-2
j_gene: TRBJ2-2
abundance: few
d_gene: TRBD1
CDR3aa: CASSPGDRVDTGELFF
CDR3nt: TGTGCCAGCAGCCCCGGAGACAGGGTGGACACCGGGGAGCTGTTTTTT

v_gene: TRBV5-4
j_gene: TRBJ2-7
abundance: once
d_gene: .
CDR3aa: CASSLRPLDEQYF
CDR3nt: TGTGCCAGCAGCTTGAGGCCCCTAGACGAGCAGTACTTC

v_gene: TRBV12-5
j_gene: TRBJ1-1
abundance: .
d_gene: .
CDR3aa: CASGSWGGAEAFF
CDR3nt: TGTGCTAGTGGTTCCTGGGGGGGCGCTGAAGCTTTCTTT

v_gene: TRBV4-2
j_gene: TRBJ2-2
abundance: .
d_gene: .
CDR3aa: CASSQDRGYTGELFF
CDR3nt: TGTGCCAGCAGCCAAGATAGGGGTTACACCGGGGAGCTGTTTTTT

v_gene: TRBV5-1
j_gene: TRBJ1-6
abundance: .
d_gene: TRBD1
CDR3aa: CASSPDGDRGNSPLHF
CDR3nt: TGCGCCAGCAGCCCGGACGGGGACAGGGGTAATTCACCCCTCCACTTT

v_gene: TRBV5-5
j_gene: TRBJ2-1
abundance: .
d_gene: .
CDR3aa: CASSLGAGLAYNEQFF
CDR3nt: TGTGCCAGCAGCTTGGGTGCCGGGTTAGCGTACAATGAGCAGTTCTTC

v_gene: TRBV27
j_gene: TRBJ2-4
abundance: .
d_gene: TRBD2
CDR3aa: CASSFSAGGAKNIQYF
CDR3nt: TGTGCCAGCAGTTTTTCAGCGGGGGGGGCCAAAAACATTCAGTACTTC